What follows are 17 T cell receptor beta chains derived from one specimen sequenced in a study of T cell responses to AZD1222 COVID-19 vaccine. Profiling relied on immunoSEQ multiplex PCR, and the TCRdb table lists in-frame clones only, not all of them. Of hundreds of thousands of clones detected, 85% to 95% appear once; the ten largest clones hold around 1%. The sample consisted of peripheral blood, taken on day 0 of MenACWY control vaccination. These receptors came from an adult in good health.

DNA of the CDR3: TGTGCCAGCGGGAGGGACCCCCCAGGGCTGTATGGCTACACCTTC. It is translated as CASGRDPPGLYGYTF. The rearrangement links TRBV2 to TRBJ1-2, with D maybe TRBD1 (5 bases). Trimming took off 8 bases at V and 5 bases at J, with 21 bases between the two ends. Germline lookup yields CDR1 SNHLY and CDR2 FYNNEI. The CDR3 spans 15 residues.

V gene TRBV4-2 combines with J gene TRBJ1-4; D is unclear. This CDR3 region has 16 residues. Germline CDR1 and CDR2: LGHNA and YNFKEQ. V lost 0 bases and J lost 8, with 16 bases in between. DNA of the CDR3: TGTGCCAGCAGCCAAGATAGGGCCATCCTGGGAGAAAAACTGTTTTTT. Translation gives CASSQDRAILGEKLFF.

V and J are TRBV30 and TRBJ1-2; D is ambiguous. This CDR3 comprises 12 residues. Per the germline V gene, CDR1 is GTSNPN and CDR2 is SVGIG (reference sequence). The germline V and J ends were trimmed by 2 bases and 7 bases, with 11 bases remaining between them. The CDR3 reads CAWSWGGGGYTF. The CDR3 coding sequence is TGTGCCTGGAGTTGGGGTGGTGGTGGCTACACCTTC.

DNA of the CDR3: TGTGCCAGTAGTTCACCCTTAACAGGGAAGCGGCCCAGCGGCGTAGCTTTCTTT. Its translation is CASSSPLTGKRPSGVAFF. V is TRBV19 and J is TRBJ1-1, with D possibly matching TRBD1 (6 bases). Germline V gene sequence: CDR1 LNHDA, CDR2 SQIVND (reference sequence). The CDR3 has 18 residues. The V end was cut by 5 bases, the J end by 10 bases, with 32 bases between.

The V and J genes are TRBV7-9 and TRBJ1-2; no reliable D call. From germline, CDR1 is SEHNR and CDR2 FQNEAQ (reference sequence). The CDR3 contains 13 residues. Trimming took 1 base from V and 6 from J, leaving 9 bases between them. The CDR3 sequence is CASSLVPSHGYTF. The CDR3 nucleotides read TGTGCCAGCAGCTTAGTTCCCAGTCATGGCTACACCTTC.

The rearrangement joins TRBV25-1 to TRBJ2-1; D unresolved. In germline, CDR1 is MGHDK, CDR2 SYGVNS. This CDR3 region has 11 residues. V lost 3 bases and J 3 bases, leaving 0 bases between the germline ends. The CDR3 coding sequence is TGTGCCAGCAGTGACTACAATGAGCAGTTCTTC. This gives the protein CASSDYNEQFF.

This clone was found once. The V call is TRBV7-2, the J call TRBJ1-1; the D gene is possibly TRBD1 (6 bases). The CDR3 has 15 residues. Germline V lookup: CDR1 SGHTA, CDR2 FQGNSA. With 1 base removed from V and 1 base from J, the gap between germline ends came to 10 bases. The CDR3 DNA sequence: TGTGCCAGCAGCTTAGTAGGGGGACAGAACACTGAAGCTTTCTTT. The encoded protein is CASSLVGGQNTEAFF.

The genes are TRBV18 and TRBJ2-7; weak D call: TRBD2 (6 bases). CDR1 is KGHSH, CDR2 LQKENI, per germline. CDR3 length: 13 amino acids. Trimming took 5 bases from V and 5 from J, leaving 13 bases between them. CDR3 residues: CASSGRLTDEQYF. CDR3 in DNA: TGTGCCAGCTCAGGGAGGCTTACGGACGAGCAGTACTTC.

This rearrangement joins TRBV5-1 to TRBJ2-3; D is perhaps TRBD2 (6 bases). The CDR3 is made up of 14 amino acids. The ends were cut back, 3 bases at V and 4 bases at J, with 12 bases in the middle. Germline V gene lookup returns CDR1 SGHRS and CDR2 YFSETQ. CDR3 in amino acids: CASSSRGGPDTQYF. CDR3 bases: TGCGCCAGCAGCTCTCGTGGAGGGCCAGATACGCAGTATTTT.

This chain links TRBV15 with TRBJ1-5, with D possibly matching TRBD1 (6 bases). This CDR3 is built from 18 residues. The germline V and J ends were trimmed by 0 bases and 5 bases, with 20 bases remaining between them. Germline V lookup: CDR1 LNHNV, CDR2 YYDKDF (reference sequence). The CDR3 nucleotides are TGTGCCACCAGCAGAGATCAAGGGAAGGGGGGATGGGATCAGCCCCAGCATTTT. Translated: CATSRDQGKGGWDQPQHF.

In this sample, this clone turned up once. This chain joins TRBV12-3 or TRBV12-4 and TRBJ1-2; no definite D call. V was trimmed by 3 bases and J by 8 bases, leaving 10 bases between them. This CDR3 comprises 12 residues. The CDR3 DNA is TGTGCCAGCAGTTTGTCCGGGAAGGGCTACACCTTC. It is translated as CASSLSGKGYTF.

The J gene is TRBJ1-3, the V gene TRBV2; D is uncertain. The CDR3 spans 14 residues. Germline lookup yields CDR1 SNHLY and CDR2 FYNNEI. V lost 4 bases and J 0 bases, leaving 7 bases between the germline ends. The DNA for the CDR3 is TGTGCCAGCAGTGTTCGACTCTCTGGAAACACCATATATTTT. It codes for CASSVRLSGNTIYF.

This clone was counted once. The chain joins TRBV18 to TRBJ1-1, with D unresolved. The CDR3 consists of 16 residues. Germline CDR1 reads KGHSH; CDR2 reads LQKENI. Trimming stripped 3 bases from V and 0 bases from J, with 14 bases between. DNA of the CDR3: TGTGCCAGCTCACCCAGCGCGTTGGGAGTGAACACTGAAGCTTTCTTT. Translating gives CASSPSALGVNTEAFF.

CDR3 loop: CASSSGPGGIYEQYF. The CDR3, as DNA: TGTGCCAGCAGCTCAGGGCCAGGGGGGATCTACGAGCAGTACTTC. This sequence joins TRBV5-6 and TRBJ2-7, with D perhaps matching TRBD1 (7 bases). V was cut by 3 bases and J by 3 bases, with 16 bases left in between. The CDR3 extends over 15 amino acids. The V gene's germline CDR1 is SGHDT and CDR2 YYEEEE. The whole variable domain, filled in from reference TRBV5-6 and TRBJ2-7, reads DAGVTQSPTHLIKTRGQQVTLRCSPKSGHDTVSWYQQALGQGPQFIFQYYEEEERQRGNFPDRFSGHQFPNYSSELNVNALLLGDSALYLCASSSGPGGIYEQYFGPGTRLTVT.

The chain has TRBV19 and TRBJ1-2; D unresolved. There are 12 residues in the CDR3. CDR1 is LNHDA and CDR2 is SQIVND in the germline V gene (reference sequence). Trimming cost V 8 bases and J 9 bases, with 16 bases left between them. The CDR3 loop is CASGRTALRYTF. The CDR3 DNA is TGTGCCAGTGGTCGAACGGCTCTACGCTACACCTTC.

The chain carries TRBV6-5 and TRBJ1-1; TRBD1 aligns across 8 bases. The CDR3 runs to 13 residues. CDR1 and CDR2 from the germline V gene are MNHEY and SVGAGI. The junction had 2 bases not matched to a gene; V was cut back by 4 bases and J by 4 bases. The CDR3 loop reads CASSLTGGTEAFF. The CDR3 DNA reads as TGTGCCAGCAGTTTAACAGGGGGCACTGAAGCTTTCTTT.

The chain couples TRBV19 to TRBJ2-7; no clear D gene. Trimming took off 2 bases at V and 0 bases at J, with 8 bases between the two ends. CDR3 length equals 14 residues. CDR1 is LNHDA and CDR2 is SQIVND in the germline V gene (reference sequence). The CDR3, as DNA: TGTGCCAGTAGTATAAACAAACTCTCCTACGAGCAGTACTTC. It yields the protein CASSINKLSYEQYF.